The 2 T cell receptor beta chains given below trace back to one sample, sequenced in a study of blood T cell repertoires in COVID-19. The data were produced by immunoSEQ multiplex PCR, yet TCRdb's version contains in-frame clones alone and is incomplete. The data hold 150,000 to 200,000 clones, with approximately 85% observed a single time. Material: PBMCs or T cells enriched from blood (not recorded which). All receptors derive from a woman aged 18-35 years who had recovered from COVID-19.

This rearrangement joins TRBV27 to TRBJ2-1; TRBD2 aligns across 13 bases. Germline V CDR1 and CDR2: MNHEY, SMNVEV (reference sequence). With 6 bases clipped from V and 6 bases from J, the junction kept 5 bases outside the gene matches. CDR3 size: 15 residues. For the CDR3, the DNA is TGTGCCAGCAGCCTTGGGACTAGCGGGGCCAATGAGCAGTTCTTC. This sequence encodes CASSLGTSGANEQFF.

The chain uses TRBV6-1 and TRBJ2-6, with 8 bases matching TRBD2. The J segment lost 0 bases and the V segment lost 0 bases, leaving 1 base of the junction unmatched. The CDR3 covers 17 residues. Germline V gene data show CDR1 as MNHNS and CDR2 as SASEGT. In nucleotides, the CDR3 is TGTGCCAGCAGTGAAGCGACTAGCGCCTCTGGGGCCAACGTCCTGACTTTC. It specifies CASSEATSASGANVLTF.